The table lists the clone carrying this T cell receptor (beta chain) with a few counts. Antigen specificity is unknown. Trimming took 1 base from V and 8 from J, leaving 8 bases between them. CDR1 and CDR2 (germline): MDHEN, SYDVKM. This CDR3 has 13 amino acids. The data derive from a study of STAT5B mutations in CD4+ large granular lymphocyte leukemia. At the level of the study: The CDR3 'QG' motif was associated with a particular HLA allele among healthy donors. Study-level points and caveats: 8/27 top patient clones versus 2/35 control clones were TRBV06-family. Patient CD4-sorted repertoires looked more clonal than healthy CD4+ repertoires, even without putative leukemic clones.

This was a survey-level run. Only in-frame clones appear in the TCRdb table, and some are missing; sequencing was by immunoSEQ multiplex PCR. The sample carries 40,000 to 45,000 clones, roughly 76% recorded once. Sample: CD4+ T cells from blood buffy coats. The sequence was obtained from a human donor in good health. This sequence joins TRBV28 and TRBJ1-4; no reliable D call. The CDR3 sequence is CASSLSVPEKLFF. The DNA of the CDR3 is TGTGCCAGCAGTTTATCAGTCCCGGAAAAACTGTTTTTT.